This is a list of T cell receptor beta chains from one sample in a study of T-cell reconstitution after alpha-beta-depleted transplantation in children. TCRdb reprocessed the PCR reads with MiXCR, giving one entry per CDR3 protein. The sample has some 200,000 distinct CDR3 sequences, around 7% seen once; the top ten hold about 5.9%. Specimen: PBMCs, collected before TCRalphabeta/CD19-depleted stem cell transplant. These TCRs come from a boy aged 2 to 10 with acute lymphoblastic leukemia, due to receive a stem cell transplant. CDR3s include the opening cysteine and the closing phenylalanine or tryptophan. A D gene is named only where the DNA matches it firmly. Clone size is not always given. Where it is, it says once, few, many or a class for expanded clones.

clone_size	d_call	j_call	v_call	cdr3_nt	cdr3_aa
many	-	TRBJ2-1	TRBV20-1	TGCAGTCTACCATCGTTAGGGGGAACCTACAATGAGCAGTTCTTC	CSLPSLGGTYNEQFF
many	-	TRBJ2-3	TRBV11-2	TGTGCCAGCAGACGAGACGCTACCTTCACAGATACGCAGTATTTT	CASRRDATFTDTQYF
few	-	TRBJ1-1	TRBV7-9	TGTGCCAGCAGCTCCGTGGCAGATAATATCATCAACACTGAAGCTTTCTTT	CASSSVADNIINTEAFF
once	-	TRBJ2-7	TRBV6-2/TRBV6-3	TGTGCCAGCAGTTCGACAGGTGCCAGGAAAAGCTCCTACGAGCAGTACTTC	CASSSTGARKSSYEQYF
many	TRBD2	TRBJ2-1	TRBV7-2	TGTGCCAGCAGCTTGACCGGCCAGCGGGAGGGTTACAATGAGCAGTTCTTC	CASSLTGQREGYNEQFF
many	-	TRBJ2-1	TRBV12-3/TRBV12-4	TGTGCCAGCAGTTTAGTGGCTACATACAATGAGCAGTTCTTC	CASSLVATYNEQFF
many	-	TRBJ1-1	TRBV27	TGTGCCAGCAGTCAACCGGGAGGGCCCGAAGCTTTCTTT	CASSQPGGPEAFF
many	TRBD2	TRBJ2-1	TRBV5-1	TGCGCCAGCGGGACTAGCGGCAATGAGCAGTTCTTC	CASGTSGNEQFF
-	TRBD1	TRBJ1-1	TRBV7-2	TGTGCCAGCAGCTTAACAGGGGATTCGATCACTGAAGCTTTCTTT	CASSLTGDSITEAFF
few	-	TRBJ2-5	TRBV5-4	TGTGCCAGCAGCCCCCCAGCTGGGGGGAAAGAGACCCAGTACTTC	CASSPPAGGKETQYF
-	TRBD2	TRBJ2-7	TRBV5-1	TGCGCCAGCAGCACCGGACTAGGGCGCGAGCAGTACTTC	CASSTGLGREQYF
few	-	TRBJ2-7	TRBV20-1	TGCAGTGCTAGAGGACAGGTGGGATACGAGCAGTACTTC	CSARGQVGYEQYF
many	TRBD1	TRBJ1-2	TRBV12-3/TRBV12-4	TGTGCCAGCAGCCGACAGGGAGCTGGATATGGCTACACCTTC	CASSRQGAGYGYTF
many	TRBD1	TRBJ1-2	TRBV28	TGTGCCAGCAGCTTGAAGACAGGGGGTCCTGGCTACACCTTC	CASSLKTGGPGYTF
few	-	TRBJ2-6	TRBV11-2	TGTGCCAGCAGCCTATCCCTCCAGGGTACTGGGGCCAACGTCCTGACTTTC	CASSLSLQGTGANVLTF
many	-	TRBJ2-3	TRBV7-2	TGTGCCAGCAGCACGATTAGGGCGGATACGCAGTATTTT	CASSTIRADTQYF
many	TRBD1	TRBJ1-5	TRBV2	TGTGCCAGCAGTGAAGCGCACAGGGGTGGTCAGCCCCAGCATTTT	CASSEAHRGGQPQHF
many	TRBD2	TRBJ2-3	TRBV4-2	TGTGCCAGCAGCCAGGGACTAGCGGGAGGGCCAACAGATACGCAGTATTTT	CASSQGLAGGPTDTQYF
many	-	TRBJ2-7	TRBV20-1	TGCAGTGGTGTAGACCCCTACGAGCAGTACTTC	CSGVDPYEQYF
many	TRBD1	TRBJ1-2	TRBV30	TGTGCCTGGGGGACAGCAAAAGGCTACACCTTC	CAWGTAKGYTF
many	-	TRBJ1-5	TRBV28	TGTGCCAGCTCCACCCTCGGGAGATCGGTCCAGCCCCAGCATTTT	CASSTLGRSVQPQHF
-	-	TRBJ1-6	TRBV9	TGTGCCAGCGCCAGGACGGACCTTAATTCACCCCTCCACTTT	CASARTDLNSPLHF
many	TRBD2	TRBJ2-5	TRBV29-1	TGCAGCGTTGAGCTAGCGGGAGGTGAGACCCAGTACTTC	CSVELAGGETQYF
many	TRBD1	TRBJ2-2	TRBV5-1	TGCGCCAGCAGCCTTAGGCCGGACAGGGCTCGGGGGACCGGGGAGCTGTTTTTT	CASSLRPDRARGTGELFF
few	TRBD2	TRBJ2-1	TRBV27	TGTGCCATCAGGGGGGCGGGGGGGCAATACAATGAGCAGTTCTTC	CAIRGAGGQYNEQFF
-	TRBD2	TRBJ2-1	TRBV11-2	TGTGCCAGCAGCCAAGTAGCGGGAGTGAACTACAATGAGCAGTTCTTC	CASSQVAGVNYNEQFF
many	-	TRBJ2-4	TRBV25-1	TGTGCCAGCAGTGAATTGGGGGATACGGACATTCAGTACTTC	CASSELGDTDIQYF
many	TRBD1	TRBJ2-7	TRBV7-2	TGTGCCAGCAGCTTAACGCCGGGACAGGGTAGCGAGCAGTACTTC	CASSLTPGQGSEQYF
many	-	TRBJ2-7	TRBV28	TGTGCCAGCAGTCAGACTAGTATCACCTACGAGCAGTACTTC	CASSQTSITYEQYF
-	-	TRBJ2-7	TRBV20-1	TGCAGTGCTACCTCTAGAGCAGGGGATCCCTACGAGCAGTACTTC	CSATSRAGDPYEQYF